The 20 T cell receptor beta chains listed next were all sequenced from one sample in a study of CD8+CD57+ T cells in acquired aplastic anemia. CD8+CD57+ cell expansion, shown by flow cytometry, had occurred in the patients selected for sequencing. Template material for TCR beta VDJ and CDR3 profiling consisted of genomic DNA. In TCRdb, the reads were re-called with MiXCR into one record per CDR3 protein. Of approximately 250,000 distinct CDR3 sequences in the sample, about 80% are singletons; the top ten hold roughly 42%. Material for sequencing was sorted CD4+, CD8+, or CD8+CD57+ T cells (not recorded which) from PBMCs. These receptors came from a human donor with aplastic anemia.

This rearrangement joins TRBV7-2 to TRBJ2-6; the D gene is possibly TRBD1 (6 bases). This CDR3 comprises 16 residues. Germline loops: CDR1 SGHTA, CDR2 FQGNSA. V gave up 1 base and J gave up 15 bases, with 22 bases separating them. CDR3 amino acids: CASSLEVGYRDTDLTF. The CDR3 DNA reads TGTGCCAGCAGCTTAGAGGTTGGCTACCGGGACACCGACCTGACTTTC.

Regarding this clonotype: A read error may produce the germline difference seen at one junction end. The rearrangement joins TRBV2 to TRBJ2-1; maybe TRBD2 (5 bases). This CDR3 is built from 14 residues. Germline lookup yields CDR1 SNHLY and CDR2 FYNNEI. CDR3 in amino acids: CASSSDASYNEHFF. The CDR3 bases are TGTGCCAGCAGCTCCGATGCTAGCTACAATGAGCATTTCTTC. Together with reference TRBV2 and TRBJ2-1, the CDR3 gives the full variable domain: EPEVTQTPSHQVTQMGQEVILRCVPISNHLYFYWYRQILGQKVEFLVSFYNNEISEKSEIFDDQFSVERPDGSNFTLKIRSTKLEDSAMYFCASSSDASYNEHFFGPGTRLTVL.

The chain is built from TRBV7-2 and TRBJ2-7, with D unresolved. Germline loops: CDR1 SGHTA, CDR2 FQGNSA. This CDR3 has 17 residues. V lost 5 bases to trimming and J lost 2 bases, with 22 bases between them. DNA of the CDR3: TGTGCCAGCAGCCAGGCACCAAAGACCGGCGGAGCCTACGAGCAGTACTTC. It yields the protein CASSQAPKTGGAYEQYF.

For this clonotype: Mismatch with germline at one junction end may stem from a read error. The gene calls are TRBV7-9 and TRBJ2-3; TRBD2 matches at 10 bases. The V gene's germline CDR1 is SEHNR and CDR2 FQNEAQ (reference sequence). The CDR3 consists of 14 residues. CDR3 sequence (DNA): TGTGCCAGTAGTATCACTAGCGGGACTACTAAGCAGTTTTTT. Its protein is CASSITSGTTKQFF.

Turning to this clonotype: Because the CDR3's place on the DNA is in doubt, the DNA is left out and the CDR3 is given as listed by TCRdb. The V call is TRBV7-8, the J call TRBJ1-6; TRBD1 was called by the table and not checked on the DNA. The germline V gene has CDR1 SGHVS and CDR2 FQNEAQ. The CDR3 spans 14 residues, counting both ends. Here the CDR3 reads CASSWGGGSNYVYF.

This clonotype was counted ten times or more. One end of the junction is discordant with germline, which a read error may explain. J is TRBJ2-4 and V is TRBV19; possible D gene TRBD2, 5 bases. The CDR3 has 15 residues. Germline CDR1 LNHDA, CDR2 SQIVND (reference sequence). The CDR3 loop is CASSADTLAKTIQYF. The CDR3 coding sequence is TGTGCCAGTAGTGCGGATACTCTAGCCAAAACCATTCAGTACTTC. The full variable domain, its missing parts supplied by reference TRBV19 and TRBJ2-4, is DGGITQSPKYLFRKEGQNVTLSCEQNLNHDAMYWYRQDPGQGLRLIYYSQIVNDFQKGDIAEGYSVSREKKESFPLTVTSAQKNPTAFYLCASSADTLAKTIQYFGAGTRLSVL.

Concerning this clonotype itself: A junction boundary mismatches the germline segment, possibly from a read error. CDR3 loop: CATHRSGGSGGKLFF. CDR3 nucleotide sequence: TGCGCCACCCACAGGTCAGGGGGGTCTGGCGGGAAGCTGTTTTTT. V is TRBV10-2 and J is TRBJ2-2; D possibly corresponds to TRBD1 (7 bases). Germline values: CDR1 WSHSY, CDR2 SAAADI. This CDR3 spans 15 amino acids.

This clonotype has a single count. V gene TRBV5-8 combines with J gene TRBJ2-7; 12 bases are a match to TRBD2. J gave up 7 bases and V 4 bases, and 9 bases lay outside the gene matches. CDR3 length: 15 residues. The germline V gene has CDR1 SGHTS and CDR2 YDEGEE. The CDR3 region is CASSRPLAGGNEQYF. As DNA, the CDR3 is TGTGCCAGCAGCCGCCCACTAGCGGGGGGTAATGAGCAGTACTTC. The full variable domain, its missing parts supplied by reference TRBV5-8 and TRBJ2-7, is EAGVTQSPTHLIKTRGQQATLRCSPISGHTSVYWYQQALGLGLQFLLWYDEGEERNRGNFPPRFSGRQFPNYSSELNVNALELEDSALYLCASSRPLAGGNEQYFGPGTRLTVT.

V and J are TRBV7-2 and TRBJ2-1, with 8 bases fitting TRBD2. V lost 9 bases, J lost 8 bases, and 15 bases stayed unmatched. The CDR3 consists of 15 residues. CDR1 and CDR2 (germline): SGHTA, FQGNSA. CDR3 DNA: TGTGCCAGTAGTATAGCGGGGATATCCTCCTATGAGCAGTTCTTC. It yields the protein CASSIAGISSYEQFF.

Regarding this clonotype: This CDR3 is missing its conserved last phenylalanine or tryptophan, likely due to a read error. The DNA is left out, because the CDR3 cannot be placed on it with certainty; the CDR3 is given as TCRdb lists it. The rearrangement joins TRBV7-8 to TRBJ1-2. Germline loops: CDR1 SGHVS, CDR2 FQNEAQ. The CDR3 sequence runs 13 residues, both termini included. CDR3 protein: CASSLAGGAGSQY.

This clonotype was seen only once. In this CDR3 the conserved last residue, phenylalanine or tryptophan, is missing, so a read error is likely. Because the CDR3's place on the DNA is in doubt, the DNA is left out and the CDR3 is given as listed by TCRdb. This chain uses TRBV7-8 with TRBJ2-1; the DNA was not compared with TRBD1, the D call given in the table. The germline CDR1 and CDR2 sequences are SGHVS and FQNEAQ. The CDR3 has 13 residues if both end residues are counted. This CDR3 is CASSFEPVGTDLS.

Of note for this clonotype: Since the CDR3 does not end with the conserved phenylalanine or tryptophan, this likely comes from a read error. The limits of the CDR3 on the DNA are not certain, so only TCRdb's listed CDR3 is given. The V and J genes are TRBV9 and TRBJ2-3; TRBD1, the table's D call, lacks a check against the DNA. Counting both end residues, the CDR3 totals 13 amino acids. Looked up from germline, CDR1 is SGDLS and CDR2 is YYNGEE. Here the CDR3 reads CASSVGADTPQFV.

As for this clonotype: Germline and junction disagree at one end, which may indicate a read error. This sequence joins TRBV7-9 and TRBJ2-5; no definite D call. In germline, CDR1 is SEHNR, CDR2 FQNEAQ (reference sequence). The CDR3 is made up of 14 amino acids. The CDR3 spells CATSFGSDGETHEF. The DNA of the CDR3 is TGTGCCACCAGCTTTGGCAGCGACGGAGAGACCCATGAGTTC.

The gene calls are TRBV7-9 and TRBJ2-7, with D possibly TRBD2 on 5 matching bases. This CDR3 has 12 amino acids. From germline, CDR1 is SEHNR and CDR2 FQNEAQ (reference sequence). Between the trimmed V and J ends, which lost 3 bases and 7 bases, there was a span of 10 bases. CDR3: CASSFGVGEQYF. CDR3 sequence (DNA): TGTGCCAGCAGCTTCGGGGTGGGGGAGCAGTACTTC.

V gene TRBV20-1 combines with J gene TRBJ2-7, with D unresolved. CDR3 length equals 13 residues. Germline V gene lookup returns CDR1 DFQATT and CDR2 SNEGSKA (reference sequence). Trimming took 1 base from V and 2 from J, leaving 9 bases between them. CDR3 protein: CSARAPGPYEQYF. The CDR3 DNA sequence: TGCAGTGCTAGAGCCCCAGGTCCCTACGAGCAGTACTTC.

Of note for this clonotype: This sequence may be a read error, since a much larger clone differs from it by one base. This CDR3 is missing its conserved last phenylalanine or tryptophan, likely due to a read error. Because the CDR3's place on the DNA is in doubt, the DNA is left out and the CDR3 is given as listed by TCRdb. V gene TRBV2 combines with J gene TRBJ2-3; the listed D gene, TRBD1, was not tested against the DNA. The CDR3 is 11 amino acids long, termini counted. Per the germline V gene, CDR1 is SNHLY and CDR2 is FYNNEI. The CDR3 region is CAGVPVGGALL.

V and J are TRBV7-9 and TRBJ2-5; 8 nucleotides agree with TRBD2. This CDR3 comprises 15 residues. Germline V CDR1 and CDR2: SEHNR, FQNEAQ (reference sequence). Trimming cost V 5 bases and J 1 base; bases outside gene matches: 6. The CDR3 coding sequence is TGTGCCAGCAGCCCGACTAGCGTTGCCCAAGAGACCCAGTACTTC. Translation gives CASSPTSVAQETQYF.

This clonotype was detected only once. The chain employs TRBV7-6 and TRBJ1-6, with D hard to call. V was pared by 0 bases and J by 14 bases, with 14 bases between. Germline assignment: CDR1 SGHVS and CDR2 FNYEAQ. The CDR3 has 14 amino acids. The CDR3 nucleotides are TGTGCCAGCAGCTTAGCTTCCTATAATTCTACCCTCCACTTT. Translation: CASSLASYNSTLHF.

Points on this clonotype: The CDR3 does not close with the conserved phenylalanine or tryptophan, likely indicating a read error. This chain uses TRBV24-1 with TRBJ2-1; TRBD2 matches at 11 bases. CDR1 is KGHDR and CDR2 is SFDVKD in the germline V gene. This CDR3 spans 15 amino acids. The CDR3 protein is CASSITSGGYNAQFS. Here the CDR3 DNA reads TGTGCCAGTAGTATTACTAGCGGGGGCTACAATGCGCAGTTCTCC.

In the case of this clonotype: The germline gene is not matched at one end of the junction; a read error may be the cause. The J gene is TRBJ1-1, the V gene TRBV7-8, with D possibly being TRBD1 (5 bases). The length of the CDR3 is 14 residues. Germline CDR1 is SGHVS and CDR2 is FQNEAQ. The CDR3 DNA follows: TGTGCCAGCAGCGGGGAGGGAGGGACCAATGCAGAGTACTTT. It is translated as CASSGEGGTNAEYF.